This T cell receptor (beta chain) derives from a study of cytomegalovirus exposure and HLA in healthy donors. The wider study: Per a later analysis, the roughly 670 first-cohort and 120 validation repertoires shared one platform.

To note about this clone: Its antigen is currently unknown.

The J segment lost 4 bases and the V segment lost 5 bases, leaving 7 bases of the junction unmatched. This CDR3 has 14 amino acids. Germline V gives CDR1 GTSNPN, CDR2 SVGIG (reference sequence). Profiled with immunoSEQ multiplex PCR; TCRdb holds only in-frame clones, not every one. In the table there are approximately 150,000 clones, over 80% of which are singletons. Study-level findings and limits: The study designated some 180 TCR beta chains cytomegalovirus-associated. A later analysis found first-cohort TCR clusters tended to co-occur in the 90 to 150 validation repertoires.

This TCR was recovered from a man younger than 45 in good health and CMV-seropositive. V usage is TRBV30 and J usage is TRBJ1-1; TRBD1 agrees at 10 bases. The sample comprised PBMCs. Written as DNA, the CDR3 is TGTGCCTGGGTTGGGACAGGGGTATCCACTGAAGCTTTCTTT. As protein: CAWVGTGVSTEAFF.